This T cell receptor (beta chain) was recovered during a study of cytomegalovirus exposure and HLA in healthy donors. General study points: Productive rates of about 90% or about 30% were seen for most TCR beta V segments in an earlier analysis.

J gave up 2 bases and V 2 bases, and 2 bases lay outside the gene matches. This CDR3 spans 15 amino acids. The germline V gene has CDR1 MGHRA and CDR2 YSYEKL. Unrecorded immune exposure was likely among donors, who were nominally healthy when sampled. With respect to this clone: Antigen specificity is unknown.

The PCR made use of 60 Vbeta and 13 Jbeta primers. Per the original methods: The authors later counted tens of millions of unique TCR beta chains, roughly 10 million of them shared. Repertoires were generated with immunoSEQ multiplex PCR, while TCRdb's copy carries only in-frame clones and drops some. That table gives V, J and clone size, and the DNA gave D and trimming. The sample has about 200,000 clones, 79% seen once. Specimen: PBMCs. The source of this sequence is a man aged 50 to 59 in good health and CMV-seronegative. The chain combines TRBV4-1 with TRBJ1-4; 7 bases match TRBD1. This chain's CDR3 is CASSQTGATNEKLFF. CDR3 coding DNA: TGCGCCAGCAGCCAAACAGGGGCGACTAATGAAAAACTGTTTTTT.